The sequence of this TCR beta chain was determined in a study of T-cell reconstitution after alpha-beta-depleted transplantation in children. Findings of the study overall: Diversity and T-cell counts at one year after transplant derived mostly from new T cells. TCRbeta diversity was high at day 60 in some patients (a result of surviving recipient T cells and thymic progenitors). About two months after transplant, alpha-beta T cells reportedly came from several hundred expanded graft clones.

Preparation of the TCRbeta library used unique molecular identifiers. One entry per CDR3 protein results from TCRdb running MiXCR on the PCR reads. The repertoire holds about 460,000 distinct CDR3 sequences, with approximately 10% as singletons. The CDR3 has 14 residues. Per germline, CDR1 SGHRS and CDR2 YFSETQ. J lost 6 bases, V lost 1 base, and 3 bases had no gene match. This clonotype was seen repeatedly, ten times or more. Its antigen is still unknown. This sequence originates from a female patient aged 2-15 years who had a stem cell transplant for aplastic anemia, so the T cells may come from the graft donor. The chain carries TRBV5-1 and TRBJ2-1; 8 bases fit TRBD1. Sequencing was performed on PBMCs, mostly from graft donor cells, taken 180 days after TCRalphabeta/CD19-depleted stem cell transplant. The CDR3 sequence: CASSLLTGVNEQFF. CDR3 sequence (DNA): TGCGCCAGCAGCTTGCTGACAGGGGTCAATGAGCAGTTCTTC.